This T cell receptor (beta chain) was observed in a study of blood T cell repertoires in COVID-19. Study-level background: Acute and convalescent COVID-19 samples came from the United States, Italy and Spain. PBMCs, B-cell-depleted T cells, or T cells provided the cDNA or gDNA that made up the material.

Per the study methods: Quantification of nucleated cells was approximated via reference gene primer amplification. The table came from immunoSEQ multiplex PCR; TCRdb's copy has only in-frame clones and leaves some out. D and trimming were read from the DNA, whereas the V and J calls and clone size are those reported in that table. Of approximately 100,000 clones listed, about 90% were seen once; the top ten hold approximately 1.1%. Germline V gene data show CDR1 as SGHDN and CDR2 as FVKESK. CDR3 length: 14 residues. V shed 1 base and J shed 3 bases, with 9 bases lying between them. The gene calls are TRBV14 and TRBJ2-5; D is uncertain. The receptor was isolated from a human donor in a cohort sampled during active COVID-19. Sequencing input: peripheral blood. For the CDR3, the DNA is TGTGCCAGCAGCCAAGTTAGTAACGAAGAGACCCAGTACTTC. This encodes CASSQVSNEETQYF.